This record covers a single T cell receptor (beta chain). Other DNA sequences within the sample encode an identical CDR3. This table comes from immunoSEQ multiplex PCR, and its TCRdb copy is limited to in-frame clones, with some not included. The sample has about 44,000 clones, roughly 86% seen once. The source of the sample is a study of control samples from healthy donors and cancer patients. Looked up from germline, CDR1 is SNHLY and CDR2 is FYNNEI. The CDR3 sequence is 13 residues long. The V and J ends lost 4 bases and 1 base respectively, with 7 bases between them. The clonotype originates from a woman aged 55-75 years with lung cancer. Material: PBMCs. The chain employs TRBV2 and TRBJ1-1; D call uncertain. The CDR3 is CASSGQRNTEAFF. The DNA for the CDR3 is TGTGCCAGCAGTGGGCAGCGGAACACTGAAGCTTTCTTT.